These 7 T cell receptor beta chains came from one sample sequenced in a study of regulatory T cells in long-lasting Graves disease. Relying on iRepertoire HTBI primers and Arm-PCR of CDR3 regions, the team built TCR beta libraries. TCRdb redid the calling of the multiplex PCR reads with MiXCR, one entry per CDR3 protein. The data hold 300,000 to 400,000 distinct CDR3 sequences, with over 15% observed a single time. The time point here: newly diagnosed GD, antithyroid drugs for less than 3 months. Generation of the TCR library employed RNA extracted from PBMCs. This same sample was also taken into another study, of T cells in Graves' hyperthyroidism and ophthalmopathy.

The starting material was peripheral blood mononuclear cells (PBMCs), obtained at new diagnosis, from a patient treated with antithyroid drugs. The source is a man aged 35-49 years with Graves disease.

This clonotype occurred a few times. The chain joins TRBV6-1 to TRBJ2-7, with 12 bases matching TRBD1. The length of the CDR3 is 13 residues. Germline CDR1 MNHNS, CDR2 SASEGT. Trimming cost V 8 bases and J 5 bases; bases outside gene matches: 4. This CDR3 reads CASGGTGGNEQYF. CDR3 sequence (DNA): TGTGCCAGCGGGGGGACAGGGGGCAACGAGCAGTACTTC.

The chain is built from TRBV20-1 and TRBJ2-1, with 9 bases lining up with TRBD2. V was pared by 3 bases and J by 3 bases, with 3 bases of the junction left unmatched. This CDR3 is 14 amino acids long. Germline V gene sequence: CDR1 DFQATT, CDR2 SNEGSKA (reference sequence). The CDR3 nucleotides are TGCAGTGCTAGTCTAGCGGGGATCTACAATGAGCAGTTCTTC. The encoded protein is CSASLAGIYNEQFF.

V gene TRBV28 combines with J gene TRBJ1-6; tentatively, D is TRBD1 (6 bases). CDR3 length: 12 residues. V lost 7 bases to trimming and J lost 10 bases, with 11 bases between them. The germline V gene encodes CDR1 MDHEN and CDR2 SYDVKM. The CDR3 bases are TGTGCCAGCAAACAGGGTGGATCACCCCTCCACTTT. This sequence encodes CASKQGGSPLHF.

This clonotype was detected many times. V gene TRBV6-2 or TRBV6-3 combines with J gene TRBJ2-1; TRBD1 matches 7 bases. V shed 5 bases, J shed 9 bases, and the junction held 7 bases outside the gene matches. The CDR3 has 13 residues. The V gene's germline CDR1 is MNHEY and CDR2 SVGEGT. The DNA of the CDR3 is TGTGCCAGCAGTCTCGACAGGGCCGGTGAGCAGTTCTTC. It is translated as CASSLDRAGEQFF.

The chain links TRBV7-2 to TRBJ2-7, with TRBD1 identical over 9 bases. CDR3 length equals 18 residues. Germline trimming cut 5 bases from V and 8 bases from J; bases unmatched to any gene: 22. Germline assignment: CDR1 SGHTA and CDR2 FQGNSA. Here the CDR3 DNA reads TGTGCCAGCAGCATTTCCTGGGGGGACTGGGGACAGGGAATACAGCAGTACTTC. Its translation: CASSISWGDWGQGIQQYF.

This clonotype was counted a single time. No conserved phenylalanine or tryptophan is present at the end of the CDR3, so a read error is the likely explanation. This rearrangement joins TRBV28 to TRBJ1-2; TRBD1 is a possible D gene (6 bases). Per germline, CDR1 MDHEN and CDR2 SYDVKM. V lost 3 bases and J lost 8, with 13 bases in between. The CDR3 is 13 amino acids. This chain's CDR3 is CASSFRGARGYTL. In DNA form, the CDR3 reads TGTGCCAGCAGTTTTAGGGGGGCGCGGGGCTACACCCTC.

This clonotype was seen a few times. V gene TRBV15 combines with J gene TRBJ1-4; tentatively, D is TRBD1 (5 bases). The CDR3 runs to 16 residues. The V gene's germline CDR1 is LNHNV and CDR2 YYDKDF (reference sequence). Between the trimmed V and J ends, which lost 0 bases and 0 bases, there was a span of 8 bases. CDR3: CATSRDRAATNEKLFF. CDR3 in DNA: TGTGCCACCAGCAGAGACAGGGCGGCAACTAATGAAAAACTGTTTTTT.